A single sample is the source of the 9 T cell receptor beta chains below, sequenced in a study of shared clonotypes between healthy human individuals. TCRdb keeps only in-frame clones here, not all; method: immunoSEQ multiplex PCR. The table includes around 2.5 million clones, roughly 93% detected once. Sequencing was performed on naive CD4+ T cells from PBMCs. The subset here: CD45RA+ positively selected. The receptors were gathered from a man aged 18 to 29 in good health. Some clones in this sample may be carry-over from other donors' samples.

The chain employs TRBV28 and TRBJ2-4; TRBD2 might be the D (5 bases). Germline V gene data show CDR1 as MDHEN and CDR2 as SYDVKM. The V gene lost 6 bases and the J gene lost 2 bases, with 14 bases spanning the gap. The CDR3 length is 15 residues. The CDR3: CASSYFTGTKNIQYF. The CDR3 DNA follows: TGTGCCAGCAGCTACTTTACCGGGACCAAAAACATTCAGTACTTC.

The chain has TRBV5-4 and TRBJ2-7; D unclear. The CDR3 loop spans 13 amino acids. CDR1 is SGHNT, CDR2 YYREEE, per germline (reference sequence). Trimming cost V 1 base and J 6 bases, with 11 bases left between them. The DNA for the CDR3 is TGTGCCAGCAGCTTGTTGGTTAGTGGCGAGCAGTACTTC. Amino acids: CASSLLVSGEQYF.

This chain uses TRBV6-1 with TRBJ1-2; 9 bases are shared with TRBD1. The junction had 5 bases not matched to a gene; V was cut back by 4 bases and J by 2 bases. Germline CDR1 MNHNS, CDR2 SASEGT. The CDR3 is 15 amino acids. The CDR3 DNA follows: TGTGCCAGCAGTGCAGCCGGGACAGGGAACTATGGCTACACCTTC. This gives the protein CASSAAGTGNYGYTF.

This clone has just one count. The rearrangement uses TRBV6-5 and TRBJ2-1; maybe TRBD2 (6 bases). CDR1 and CDR2 from the germline V gene are MNHEY and SVGAGI. This CDR3 is built from 14 residues. The ends were cut back, 6 bases at V and 6 bases at J, with 15 bases in the middle. The CDR3 nucleotides are TGTGCCAGCAGCATCGGGGGAAGGGTCAATGAGCAGTTCTTC. This codes for CASSIGGRVNEQFF.

The chain links TRBV10-3 to TRBJ1-2; 7 bases map to TRBD1. The CDR3 runs to 14 residues. Losses at the gene ends were 6 bases for V and 8 bases for J; bases not matched to a gene: 12. The germline gives CDR1 ENHRY, CDR2 SYGVKD. Written as DNA, the CDR3 is TGTGCCATCAGAGCGGGACAGTTCCCGGCCGGCTACACCTTC. Its protein product is CAIRAGQFPAGYTF.

The chain employs TRBV7-8 and TRBJ2-1, with D possibly TRBD2 on 6 matching bases. Germline lookup yields CDR1 SGHVS and CDR2 FQNEAQ. This CDR3 spans 16 amino acids. Trimming pared 4 bases from V and 2 bases from J, leaving 15 bases between. The DNA of the CDR3 is TGTGCCAGCAGCTCCACCGGGACTGCAACCTACAATGAGCAGTTCTTC. Translating gives CASSSTGTATYNEQFF. Supplemented by reference TRBV7-8 and TRBJ2-1, the full variable domain reads GAGVSQSPRYKVAKRGQDVALRCDPISGHVSLFWYQQALGQGPEFLTYFQNEAQLDKSGLPSDRFFAERPEGSVSTLKIQRTQQEDSAVYLCASSSTGTATYNEQFFGPGTRLTVL.

The rearrangement joins TRBV29-1 to TRBJ2-1; 8 bases map to TRBD1. Germline CDR1 SQVTM, CDR2 ANQGSEA. The junction had 8 bases not matched to a gene; V was cut back by 8 bases and J by 8 bases. The CDR3 is made up of 12 amino acids. The CDR3 loop reads CSSGGWVHEQFF. The CDR3 nucleotides read TGCAGCTCAGGGGGCTGGGTTCATGAGCAGTTCTTC.

The CDR3 is CSVGTGQEQFF. CDR3 in DNA: TGCAGCGTGGGGACAGGCCAGGAGCAGTTCTTC. The J gene is TRBJ2-1, the V gene TRBV29-1; TRBD1 matches at 8 bases. V shed 6 bases, J shed 10 bases, and the junction held 5 bases outside the gene matches. Germline CDR1 SQVTM, CDR2 ANQGSEA. The CDR3 consists of 11 residues.

This clone appeared once. The chain links TRBV18 to TRBJ2-1; 8 bases agree with TRBD2. Germline CDR1 KGHSH, CDR2 LQKENI. The CDR3 length is 16 residues. V lost 3 bases to trimming and J lost 2 bases; unmatched junction nucleotides: 6. The CDR3 region is CASSPFTSGPYNEQFF. In DNA, the CDR3 is TGTGCCAGCTCACCTTTTACTAGCGGACCCTACAATGAGCAGTTCTTC.